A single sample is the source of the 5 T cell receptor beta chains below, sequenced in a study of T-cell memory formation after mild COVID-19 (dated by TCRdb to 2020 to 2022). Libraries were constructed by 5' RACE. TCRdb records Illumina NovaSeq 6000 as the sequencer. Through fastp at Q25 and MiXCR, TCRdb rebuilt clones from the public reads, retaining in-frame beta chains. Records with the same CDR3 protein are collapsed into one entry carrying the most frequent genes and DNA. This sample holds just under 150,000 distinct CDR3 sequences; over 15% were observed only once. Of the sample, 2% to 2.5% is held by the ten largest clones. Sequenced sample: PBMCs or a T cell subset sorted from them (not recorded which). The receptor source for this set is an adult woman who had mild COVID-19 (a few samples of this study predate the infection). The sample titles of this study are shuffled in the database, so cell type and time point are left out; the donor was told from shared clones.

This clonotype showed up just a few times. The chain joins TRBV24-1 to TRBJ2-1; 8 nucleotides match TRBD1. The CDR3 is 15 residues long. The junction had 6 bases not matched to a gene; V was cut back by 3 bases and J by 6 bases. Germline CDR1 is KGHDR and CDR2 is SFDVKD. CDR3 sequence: CATSDTDRVINEQFF. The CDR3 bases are TGTGCCACCAGTGATACGGACAGGGTTATCAATGAGCAGTTCTTC.

The chain's CDR3 is CASSISGTSGWGDTQYF. The CDR3 DNA reads TGTGCCAGCAGTATCTCCGGGACTAGCGGGTGGGGAGATACGCAGTATTTT. This rearrangement joins TRBV12-3 or TRBV12-4 to TRBJ2-3; the match to TRBD2 covers 12 bases. The CDR3 consists of 17 residues. Trimming at V came to 5 bases and at J to 5 bases, leaving 11 bases not matched to a gene.

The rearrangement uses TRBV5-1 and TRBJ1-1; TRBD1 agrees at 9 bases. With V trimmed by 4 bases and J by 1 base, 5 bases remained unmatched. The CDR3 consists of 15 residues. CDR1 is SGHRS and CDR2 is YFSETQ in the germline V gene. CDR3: CASSPRTGENTEAFF. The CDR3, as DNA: TGCGCCAGCAGCCCCAGGACAGGGGAGAACACTGAAGCTTTCTTT.

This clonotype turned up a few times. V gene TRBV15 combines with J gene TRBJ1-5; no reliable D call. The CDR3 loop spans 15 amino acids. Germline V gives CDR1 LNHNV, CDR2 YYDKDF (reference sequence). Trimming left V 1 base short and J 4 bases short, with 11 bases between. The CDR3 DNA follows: TGTGCCACCAGCAGAGGCCAGCAAGGTAATCAGCCCCAGCATTTT. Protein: CATSRGQQGNQPQHF.

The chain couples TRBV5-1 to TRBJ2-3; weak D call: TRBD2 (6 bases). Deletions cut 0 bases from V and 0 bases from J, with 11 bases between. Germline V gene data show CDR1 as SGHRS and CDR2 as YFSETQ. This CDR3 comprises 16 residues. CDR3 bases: TGCGCCAGCAGCTTGGTAGCGGCCTCTAGCACAGATACGCAGTATTTT. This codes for CASSLVAASSTDTQYF.